This T cell receptor beta chain comes out of a study of T cells in Graves' hyperthyroidism and ophthalmopathy. RNA transcripts yielded amplified TCR beta CDR3 regions. With the HTBI primer set, the TCR CDR3 went through a first round of RT-PCR. TCRdb analysed the multiplex PCR reads with MiXCR anew, one entry per CDR3 protein. The sample shows 360,000 or so distinct CDR3 sequences, less than 20% of them seen only once. Study-wide results and limits: Peripheral blood also featured most of the thyroid clonotypes expanded above 0.001. Ophthalmopathy onset followed model prediction by a median around 6.9 months.

Each ophthalmopathy patient scored at least 3 on the Clinical Activity Score and at least 4 on NOSPECS grade, with duration under 3 months. Exclusions: uncontrolled infection, other autoimmune disease, pregnancy, lactation. Many counts were recorded for this clonotype. Its antigen is unknown. V was pared by 3 bases and J by 7 bases, with 16 bases between. The length of the CDR3 is 14 residues. Looked up from germline, CDR1 is PRHDT and CDR2 is FYEKMQ (reference sequence). The chain couples TRBV13 to TRBJ2-7, with D tentatively TRBD1 (6 bases). The source is a middle-aged woman with Graves' ophthalmopathy. Source material: blood. CDR3: CASSFGRGFGEQYF. The CDR3 nucleotides read TGTGCCAGCAGCTTTGGCAGGGGATTTGGGGAGCAGTACTTC.